This T cell receptor beta chain was sequenced in a study of blood T cell repertoires in COVID-19. Measured with immunoSEQ multiplex PCR; TCRdb has only the in-frame clones, and not every one. The table records around 260,000 clones, roughly nine tenths of them present only once. V lost 5 bases and J lost 9, with 11 bases in between. CDR1 MNHEY and CDR2 SVGAGI come from the germline V gene. The CDR3 spans 13 residues. The specimen was peripheral blood. V and J are TRBV6-5 and TRBJ1-6; a weak D match, TRBD1 (6 bases). The receptor comes from a man aged 18-30 years with active or convalescent COVID-19. The CDR3 nucleotides are TGTGCCAGCAGTCCGACGACAGGTTCACCCCTCCACTTT. This sequence encodes CASSPTTGSPLHF.